The clone carrying this T cell receptor beta chain was counted at least ten times. Its specificity is unknown. A sample-barcoded 5' primer and a J-beta primer mix were used in a second PCR of about 7 to 12 cycles. MiXCR, run by TCRdb on the 5' RACE reads, gives a single entry per CDR3 protein. This sample yields approximately 800,000 distinct CDR3 sequences, of which 55% to 70% are seen a single time; 22% belongs to the top ten. This entry comes from a study of blood T cells in healthy people across ages. Regarding the study as a whole: While age rose, TCR beta diversity per million T cells dropped in a roughly linear way.

Deletions cut 3 bases from V and 5 bases from J, with 18 bases between. Germline V CDR1 and CDR2: LGHDT, YNNKEL (reference sequence). CDR3 length: 16 amino acids. Isolation recovered at least 7 million PBMCs from every sample. J is TRBJ2-3 and V is TRBV3-1; D possibly corresponds to TRBD1 (8 bases). Sequences were obtained from blood. The source is a man aged 25 to 40 in good health. In nucleotides, the CDR3 is TGTGCCAGCAGCCACGAACAGGGGGGGCAGGGAGATACGCAGTATTTT. Translated, it gives CASSHEQGGQGDTQYF.